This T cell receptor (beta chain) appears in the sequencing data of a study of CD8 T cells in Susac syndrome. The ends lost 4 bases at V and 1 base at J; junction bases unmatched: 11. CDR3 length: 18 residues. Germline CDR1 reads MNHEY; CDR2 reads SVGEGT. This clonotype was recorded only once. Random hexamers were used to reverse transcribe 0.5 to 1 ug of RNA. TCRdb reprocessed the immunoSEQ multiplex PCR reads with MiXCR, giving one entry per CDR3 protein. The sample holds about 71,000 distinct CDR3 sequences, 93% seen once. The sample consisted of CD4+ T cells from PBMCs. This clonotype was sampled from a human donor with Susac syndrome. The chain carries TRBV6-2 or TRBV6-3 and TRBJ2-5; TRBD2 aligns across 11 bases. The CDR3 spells CASSFVLAGGTAQETQYF. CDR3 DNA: TGTGCCAGCAGTTTCGTTCTAGCGGGGGGAACCGCCCAAGAGACCCAGTACTTC.